The 23 T cell receptor beta chains below come from one sample, sequenced in a study of blood T cell repertoires in COVID-19. The protocol was immunoSEQ multiplex PCR, while the TCRdb copy is restricted to in-frame clones and leaves out a portion. Of roughly 200,000 clones listed, approximately 85% were seen once; the top ten hold more than 5.5%. Sequencing input: PBMCs or T cells enriched from blood (not recorded which). These receptors were obtained from a middle-aged man who had recovered from COVID-19.

For the CDR3, the DNA is TGTGCCAGCAGTTTAACCGGGAGTTACACCGGGGAGCTGTTTTTT. Translating it yields CASSLTGSYTGELFF. V is TRBV27 and J is TRBJ2-2, with D perhaps TRBD2 (6 bases). CDR1 is MNHEY and CDR2 is SMNVEV in the germline V gene (reference sequence). The CDR3 is made up of 15 amino acids. The V gene lost 2 bases and the J gene lost 3 bases, with 10 bases spanning the gap.

This chain connects TRBV24-1 to TRBJ2-6, with D possibly matching TRBD1 (5 bases). The CDR3 sequence is 16 residues long. Between the trimmed V and J ends, which lost 9 bases and 0 bases, there was a span of 14 bases. Per germline, CDR1 KGHDR and CDR2 SFDVKD. The CDR3 coding sequence is TGTGCCACCGCCAGGACAATAAGCTCTGGGGCCAACGTCCTGACTTTC. It specifies CATARTISSGANVLTF.

This sequence joins TRBV7-9 and TRBJ1-2, with 7 bases fitting TRBD1. The length of the CDR3 is 14 residues. The J segment lost 2 bases and the V segment lost 4 bases, leaving 4 bases of the junction unmatched. The germline V gene encodes CDR1 SEHNR and CDR2 FQNEAQ (reference sequence). CDR3 bases: TGTGCCAGCAGCTATGGGGACAGAAACTATGGCTACACCTTC. This gives the protein CASSYGDRNYGYTF.

The J gene is TRBJ1-1, the V gene TRBV7-6; 11 positions match TRBD1. CDR3 size: 15 residues. After removal of 2 bases from V and 8 bases from J, the junction contained 7 bases not matched to a gene. Germline V gene sequence: CDR1 SGHVS, CDR2 FNYEAQ. CDR3 amino acids: CASSLTGTGGQEAFF. CDR3 DNA sequence: TGTGCCAGCAGCTTAACGGGGACAGGGGGTCAAGAAGCTTTCTTT.

Here the CDR3 reads CASSSGRGGYTF. The CDR3 DNA reads as TGTGCCAGCAGCTCCGGACGGGGAGGCTACACCTTC. The gene calls are TRBV7-9 and TRBJ1-2; the D is unclear. Trimming left V 4 bases short and J 8 bases short, with 11 bases between. Germline V gene data show CDR1 as SEHNR and CDR2 as FQNEAQ (reference sequence). The CDR3 is 12 residues long.

The V call is TRBV7-9, the J call TRBJ1-4, with a possible D match to TRBD1 (6 bases). With 8 bases removed from V and 6 bases from J, the gap between germline ends came to 13 bases. CDR3 length equals 13 residues. CDR1 is SEHNR, CDR2 FQNEAQ, per germline (reference sequence). CDR3 bases: TGTGCCAGCGGGGTAGGGGGTGATGAAAAACTGTTTTTT. Protein: CASGVGGDEKLFF.

V and J are TRBV30 and TRBJ1-4; 7 positions match TRBD1. This CDR3 is 12 amino acids long. J gave up 7 bases and V 5 bases, and 4 bases lay outside the gene matches. Germline V lookup: CDR1 GTSNPN, CDR2 SVGIG (reference sequence). In DNA, the CDR3 is TGTGCCTGGGATCGGGACAGTGAAAAACTGTTTTTT. This gives the protein CAWDRDSEKLFF.

The chain couples TRBV10-3 to TRBJ2-2; TRBD1 is a possible D gene (6 bases). The CDR3 has 13 amino acids. V shed 5 bases and J shed 5 bases, with 9 bases lying between them. The germline CDR1 and CDR2 sequences are ENHRY and SYGVKD. The chain's CDR3 is CAISPRGTGELFF. In DNA form, the CDR3 reads TGTGCCATCAGTCCCAGGGGTACCGGGGAGCTGTTTTTT.

The gene calls are TRBV29-1 and TRBJ2-5; TRBD2 might be the D (6 bases). V lost 4 bases, J lost 3 bases, and 12 bases lay in between. The CDR3 runs 13 residues. Germline V gene lookup returns CDR1 SQVTM and CDR2 ANQGSEA. CDR3 protein: CSVGGGNEETQYF. In nucleotides, the CDR3 is TGCAGCGTTGGGGGCGGGAACGAAGAGACCCAGTACTTC. Complete variable domain (other parts from reference TRBV29-1 and TRBJ2-5): SAVISQKPSRDICQRGTSLTIQCQVDSQVTMMFWYRQQPGQSLTLIATANQGSEATYESGFVIDKFPISRPNLTFSTLTVSNMSPEDSSIYLCSVGGGNEETQYFGPGTRLLVL.

This chain connects TRBV12-3 or TRBV12-4 to TRBJ2-7, with D hard to call. The CDR3 extends over 13 amino acids. V lost 5 bases and J 6 bases, leaving 14 bases between the germline ends. The CDR3 is CASSPGAVAEQYF. The CDR3 nucleotides are TGTGCCAGCAGTCCCGGCGCAGTAGCCGAGCAGTACTTC.

This clone has just one count. The chain uses TRBV27 and TRBJ2-6, with 9 bases aligning to TRBD1. Trimming removed 10 bases from V and 4 bases from J; junction bases left unmatched: 11. The CDR3 runs 16 residues. The germline gives CDR1 MNHEY, CDR2 SMNVEV (reference sequence). CDR3 in DNA: TGTGCCACCCGAACAGGGGGCCCTTTGGGGGCCAACGTCCTGACTTTC. Protein product: CATRTGGPLGANVLTF.

The chain links TRBV9 to TRBJ1-4, with a tentative D call TRBD1 (6 bases). This CDR3 has 14 residues. V lost 3 bases to trimming and J lost 8 bases, with 14 bases between them. Looked up from germline, CDR1 is SGDLS and CDR2 is YYNGEE. The CDR3, as DNA: TGTGCCAGCAGCGCCACGGGGGGGCGGGAAAAACTGTTTTTT. This sequence encodes CASSATGGREKLFF.

The chain joins TRBV27 to TRBJ2-7, with 11 bases lining up with TRBD1. V lost 5 bases, J lost 2 bases, and 5 bases stayed unmatched. CDR1 is MNHEY, CDR2 SMNVEV, per germline (reference sequence). This CDR3 has 15 amino acids. The CDR3 DNA follows: TGTGCCAGCAGTCCCGGGACAGGGGGACCCTACGAGCAGTACTTC. Translated, it gives CASSPGTGGPYEQYF.

The V and J genes are TRBV30 and TRBJ1-1, with D perhaps TRBD1 (6 bases). Trimming shortened V by 2 bases and J by 2 bases, and 18 bases separated the two germline ends. The CDR3 loop spans 16 amino acids. Germline-derived CDR1 and CDR2 are GTSNPN and SVGIG (reference sequence). The CDR3 sequence is CAWSRGGGQGNTEAFF. The CDR3 nucleotides read TGTGCCTGGAGTAGGGGCGGGGGGCAAGGTAACACTGAAGCTTTCTTT. The variable domain in full, completed from reference TRBV30 and TRBJ1-1, reads SQTIHQWPATLVQPVGSPLSLECTVEGTSNPNLYWYRQAAGRGLQLLFYSVGIGQISSEVPQNLSASRPQDRQFILSSKKLLLSDSGFYLCAWSRGGGQGNTEAFFGQGTRLTVV.

The chain uses TRBV10-3 and TRBJ2-3; 14 bases agree with TRBD2. The CDR3 totals 16 residues. CDR1 and CDR2 (germline): ENHRY, SYGVKD. The ends lost 2 bases at V and 4 bases at J; junction bases unmatched: 2. In nucleotides, the CDR3 is TGTGCCATCAGTGAGGAGGGACTAGCGGGAGCAGATACGCAGTATTTT. This translates into CAISEEGLAGADTQYF.

The rearrangement uses TRBV2 and TRBJ1-2; TRBD1 matches at 9 bases. The V gene end was trimmed by 0 bases and the J gene end by 7 bases; junction bases not matched to a gene: 6. The CDR3 totals 15 residues. CDR1 is SNHLY, CDR2 FYNNEI, per germline. CDR3 in amino acids: CASSEAQGALSGYTF. For the CDR3, the DNA is TGTGCCAGCAGTGAAGCACAGGGGGCGCTCAGTGGCTACACCTTC.

The gene calls are TRBV27 and TRBJ2-1; 8 bases fit TRBD2. The CDR3 loop spans 15 amino acids. Germline values: CDR1 MNHEY, CDR2 SMNVEV (reference sequence). V shed 6 bases and J 6 bases; nucleotides not matched to a gene: 10. The CDR3 DNA follows: TGTGCCAGCAGCATTCCGGGACTAGTGGGCAATGAGCAGTTCTTC. As protein: CASSIPGLVGNEQFF.

The V and J genes are TRBV6-4 and TRBJ2-3, with 9 bases aligning to TRBD1. Germline V lookup: CDR1 MRHNA, CDR2 SNTAGT. The V segment lost 3 bases and the J segment 0 bases; nucleotides outside the gene matches: 1. The CDR3 loop spans 15 amino acids. CDR3 in amino acids: CASSEGQGSTDTQYF. The CDR3 coding sequence is TGTGCCAGCAGTGAGGGACAGGGAAGCACAGATACGCAGTATTTT.

The chain uses TRBV28 and TRBJ2-7; D is perhaps TRBD2 (6 bases). Germline V gene sequence: CDR1 MDHEN, CDR2 SYDVKM. The CDR3 has 14 residues. V lost 1 base and J lost 1, with 8 bases in between. The CDR3 reads CASSLSGGSYEQYF. In DNA, the CDR3 is TGTGCCAGCAGTTTATCCGGGGGTTCCTACGAGCAGTACTTC. The full variable domain, with the rest looked up from reference TRBV28 and TRBJ2-7, is DVKVTQSSRYLVKRTGEKVFLECVQDMDHENMFWYRQDPGLGLRLIYFSYDVKMKEKGDIPEGYSVSREKKERFSLILESASTNQTSMYLCASSLSGGSYEQYFGPGTRLTVT.

V is TRBV24-1 and J is TRBJ1-3; 8 nucleotides align to TRBD1. Germline trimming cut 1 base from V and 3 bases from J; bases unmatched to any gene: 1. The CDR3 covers 15 residues. Germline values: CDR1 KGHDR, CDR2 SFDVKD. The CDR3 loop is CATSDFDRGGNTIYF. The CDR3, as DNA: TGTGCCACCAGTGATTTTGACAGGGGTGGAAACACCATATATTTT.

CDR3 sequence (DNA): TGTGCCAGCAGCTCGCCCCTTGCGACGCAGTATTTT. Amino acids: CASSSPLATQYF. The chain recombines TRBV5-4 with TRBJ2-3, with D unclear. CDR3 size: 12 residues. V was trimmed by 3 bases and J by 9 bases, leaving 11 bases between them. Germline V gene lookup returns CDR1 SGHNT and CDR2 YYREEE (reference sequence).

V gene TRBV5-4 combines with J gene TRBJ1-2, with D possibly matching TRBD1 (5 bases). Germline values: CDR1 SGHNT, CDR2 YYREEE (reference sequence). V lost 4 bases, J lost 2 bases, and 12 bases lay in between. The CDR3 totals 14 residues. The CDR3 is CASSVKDTNYGYTF. CDR3 DNA: TGTGCCAGCAGCGTAAAGGACACAAACTATGGCTACACCTTC.

The rearrangement uses TRBV2 and TRBJ1-5; maybe TRBD1 (5 bases). V was trimmed by 4 bases and J by 7 bases, leaving 11 bases between them. There are 13 residues in the CDR3. Per the germline V gene, CDR1 is SNHLY and CDR2 is FYNNEI. The CDR3 loop reads CASSGGLFQPQHF. DNA for the CDR3: TGTGCCAGCAGTGGGGGACTTTTCCAGCCCCAGCATTTT.